This is a list of T cell receptor beta chains from one sample in a study of blood T cell repertoires in COVID-19. TCRdb's copy holds only in-frame clones and misses some; the assay was immunoSEQ multiplex PCR. The data hold approximately 180,000 clones, with more than 65% observed a single time. The sequenced material came from PBMCs or T cells enriched from blood (not recorded which). The receptor source for this set is a man in his fifties who had recovered from COVID-19. Both conserved end residues are part of each CDR3. D genes are given only for firm matches. Not every row has a clone size; where given, it reads once, few, many or a size class.

j_call d_call v_call clone_size cdr3_aa cdr3_nt
TRBJ2-1 TRBD1 TRBV6-5 . CASIPGTGSYNEQFF TGTGCCAGCATCCCCGGGACAGGGTCCTACAATGAGCAGTTCTTC
TRBJ2-7 TRBD1 TRBV4-1 . CASSQTGWNYEQYF TGCGCCAGCAGCCAGACAGGGTGGAACTACGAGCAGTACTTC
TRBJ2-1 . TRBV7-3 . CASSPDGASEQFF TGTGCCAGCAGCCCCGATGGAGCCTCCGAGCAGTTCTTC
TRBJ2-3 TRBD2 TRBV29-1 . CSVQLAGPRRRTDTQYF TGCAGCGTTCAACTAGCGGGGCCTAGGAGACGTACAGATACGCAGTATTTT
TRBJ2-3 . TRBV7-2 . CASSSRGRTDTQYF TGTGCCAGCAGCTCGCGGGGGCGCACAGATACGCAGTATTTT
TRBJ2-7 TRBD1 TRBV30 . CAWTGGITPTYEQYF TGTGCCTGGACAGGGGGCATCACCCCCACCTACGAGCAGTACTTC
TRBJ2-5 . TRBV5-4 once CASSLWSVGRETQYF TGTGCCAGCAGCTTGTGGAGTGTGGGTAGGGAGACCCAGTACTTC
TRBJ1-2 . TRBV4-1 . CASSQQRGGAEYGYTF TGCGCCAGCAGCCAACAAAGGGGAGGGGCGGAGTATGGCTACACCTTC
TRBJ2-7 . TRBV7-5 . CVRSPRQGASYEQYF TGTGTCAGAAGCCCTAGACAGGGGGCCTCGTACGAGCAGTACTTC
TRBJ1-4 TRBD1 TRBV3-1/TRBV3-2 few CASSLGTGGSKGEKLFF TGTGCCAGCAGCCTAGGGACAGGGGGTAGTAAGGGAGAAAAACTGTTTTTT
TRBJ1-4 TRBD1 TRBV5-8 once CASSSGQGGEKLFF TGTGCCAGCAGCTCGGGACAGGGCGGTGAAAAACTGTTTTTT
TRBJ2-7 . TRBV29-1 . CSVVISTGDITPLYEQYF TGCAGCGTTGTCATCTCAACCGGGGACATTACCCCCCTCTACGAGCAGTACTTC
TRBJ1-2 . TRBV5-4 . CASSLDRDGYTF TGTGCCAGCAGCTTGGACAGGGATGGCTACACCTTC
TRBJ2-2 . TRBV11-3 once CASRNSLNTGELFF TGTGCCAGCCGAAATAGCTTGAACACCGGGGAGCTGTTTTTT
TRBJ2-5 TRBD2 TRBV28 many CASSFELAGGRVGETQYF TGTGCCAGCAGTTTTGAACTAGCGGGGGGCCGGGTTGGAGAGACCCAGTACTTC
TRBJ2-1 . TRBV11-3 . CASSTGSEQFF TGTGCCAGCAGTACAGGCTCCGAGCAGTTCTTC
TRBJ2-2 . TRBV29-1 . CSVEEMGRAQTGELFF TGCAGCGTTGAAGAGATGGGCAGGGCTCAAACCGGGGAGCTGTTTTTT
TRBJ1-1 . TRBV2 . CASSEMGGDTEAFF TGTGCCAGCAGTGAAATGGGGGGGGATACTGAAGCTTTCTTT
TRBJ1-2 TRBD1 TRBV7-9 . CASSSGQGADYGYTF TGTGCCAGCAGCTCGGGACAGGGGGCAGACTATGGCTACACCTTC
TRBJ1-1 . TRBV5-1 . CASSLGGATEAFF TGCGCCAGCAGCCTAGGGGGGGCCACTGAAGCTTTCTTT
TRBJ2-1 TRBD2 TRBV4-1 . CASSQDWRGEWNNEQFF TGCGCCAGCAGCCAAGATTGGCGGGGGGAATGGAACAATGAGCAGTTCTTC
TRBJ2-3 TRBD1 TRBV4-1 . CASSQKAGQGSTDTQYF TGCGCCAGCAGCCAAAAAGCCGGACAGGGGAGCACAGATACGCAGTATTTT
TRBJ1-5 . TRBV10-1 . CASSEFGGQPQHF TGCGCCAGCAGTGAGTTTGGGGGCCAGCCCCAGCATTTT
TRBJ1-1 . TRBV5-1 once CASSFSGINTEAFF TGCGCCAGCAGCTTTTCCGGGATCAACACTGAAGCTTTCTTT
TRBJ2-3 . TRBV18 . CASSPSQGGTDTQYF TGTGCCAGCTCACCATCACAGGGCGGCACAGATACGCAGTATTTT
TRBJ1-2 . TRBV29-1 . CSVVKSGSPGGYTF TGCAGCGTGGTTAAGTCGGGGTCCCCAGGAGGCTACACCTTC
TRBJ1-4 . TRBV28 . CASRSGGVGEKLFF TGTGCCAGCAGGAGTGGAGGGGTTGGTGAAAAACTGTTTTTT
TRBJ1-2 TRBD1 TRBV5-6 . CASSGPDRGDYGYTF TGTGCCAGCAGCGGCCCCGACAGGGGCGACTATGGCTACACCTTC
TRBJ1-3 . TRBV18 . CASSPPGAAGNTIYF TGTGCCAGCTCACCACCTGGGGCAGCCGGAAACACCATATATTTT
TRBJ2-7 . TRBV11-2 . CASSSLRSSYEQYF TGTGCCAGCAGCTCCCTCAGAAGCTCCTACGAGCAGTACTTC
TRBJ2-7 . TRBV24-1 . CATSDLSRDEQYF TGTGCCACCAGTGATTTAAGCAGGGACGAGCAGTACTTC
TRBJ1-4 . TRBV4-1 . CASSQGRGNEKLFF TGCGCCAGCAGCCAAGGCAGGGGTAATGAAAAACTGTTTTTT
TRBJ2-5 TRBD1 TRBV19 once CASSMEDRGLQETQYF TGTGCCAGTAGTATGGAGGACAGGGGTCTCCAAGAGACCCAGTACTTC
TRBJ1-6 . TRBV5-1 . CASSPWAATDNSPLHF TGCGCCAGCAGCCCTTGGGCGGCGACAGATAATTCACCCCTCCACTTT
TRBJ2-5 TRBD1 TRBV2 . CASTGDRVQETQYF TGTGCCAGCACTGGGGACAGGGTCCAAGAGACCCAGTACTTC
TRBJ1-5 TRBD1 TRBV6-5 . CASSRDRGDNQPQHF TGTGCCAGCAGCCGTGACAGGGGGGACAATCAGCCCCAGCATTTT
TRBJ1-2 . TRBV5-1 . CASSPQGNYGYTF TGCGCCAGCAGTCCACAGGGAAACTATGGCTACACCTTC
TRBJ1-6 . TRBV5-1 . CASSLDSGSSPLHF TGCGCCAGCAGCTTGGATTCGGGTAGTTCACCCCTCCACTTT
TRBJ1-1 TRBD1 TRBV18 . CASSPLDRGNTEAFF TGTGCCAGCTCACCTTTGGACAGGGGGAACACTGAAGCTTTCTTT
TRBJ2-6 TRBD2 TRBV4-1 few CASSQDLTSGLAAGANVLTF TGCGCCAGCAGCCAAGATTTGACTAGCGGTTTGGCTGCTGGGGCCAACGTCCTGACTTTC
TRBJ1-5 . TRBV21-1 . CASSLFGFQDSYSNQPQHF TGTGCCAGCAGCCTTTTTGGATTTCAGGACAGCTATAGCAATCAGCCCCAGCATTTT
TRBJ1-6 TRBD1 TRBV9 . CASSVETGYNSPLHF TGTGCCAGCAGCGTAGAGACAGGGTATAATTCACCCCTCCACTTT
TRBJ2-7 TRBD1 TRBV2 . CASTDRGQGNEQYF TGTGCCAGCACCGACCGGGGACAGGGTAACGAGCAGTACTTC
TRBJ1-4 . TRBV28 . CASSLIGGDEKLFF TGTGCCAGCAGTTTAATAGGGGGGGATGAAAAACTGTTTTTT
TRBJ2-7 . TRBV6-5 . CASSSRDSSYEQYF TGTGCCAGCAGTTCGCGGGACAGTTCCTACGAGCAGTACTTC
TRBJ1-3 . TRBV30 . CAWSVHREGNTIYF TGTGCCTGGAGTGTACACCGGGAGGGAAACACCATATATTTT
TRBJ1-1 . TRBV5-1 . CASSLVSDRLNTEAFF TGCGCCAGCAGCTTGGTATCGGACAGACTGAACACTGAAGCTTTCTTT
TRBJ1-2 . TRBV20-1 many CSAFSGYGYTF TGCAGCGCCTTTTCAGGTTATGGCTACACCTTC
TRBJ1-2 . TRBV7-3 . CASRPDSKANYGYTF TGTGCCAGCAGACCCGACAGTAAGGCTAACTATGGCTACACCTTC
TRBJ1-2 TRBD1 TRBV7-9 few CASSSSTGEGGYTF TGTGCCAGCAGCTCATCTACAGGGGAAGGTGGCTACACCTTC
TRBJ2-3 TRBD1 TRBV5-4 . CASSRGQGRADTQYF TGTGCCAGCAGCCGGGGACAGGGAAGGGCAGATACGCAGTATTTT
TRBJ2-7 TRBD1 TRBV27 once CASSQSRDRGEQYF TGTGCCAGCAGCCAATCCCGGGACAGGGGAGAGCAGTACTTC